One TCR beta chain is described in this entry. The target antigen is unknown. V lost 5 bases and J lost 8; bases outside the gene matches: 8. CDR3 size: 15 residues. Germline V gene sequence: CDR1 SNHLY, CDR2 FYNNEI. These data come from a study of a mutant IDH1 vaccine in newly diagnosed glioma. Time point in this sample: week 11, during vaccination. Topical imiquimod accompanied each vaccine dose, which consisted of 300 ug of mutant IDH1 20-mer peptide. Libraries were prepared by immunoSEQ multiplex PCR; TCRdb keeps only in-frame clonotypes and omits some of them. The profile shows about 52,000 clones, roughly nine tenths of them singletons.

The chain carries TRBV2 and TRBJ2-1; the match to TRBD2 covers 11 bases. The source of this sequence is a man aged 50-60 years with glioma. Material: PBMCs, obtained from a glioma patient whose treatment included an IDH1 peptide vaccine. In nucleotides, the CDR3 is TGTGCCAGCAGTATAGCGGGGGGGCCCGGGGATGAGCAGTTCTTC. As protein: CASSIAGGPGDEQFF.